One sample yielded the 16 T cell receptor beta chains listed below, sequenced in a study of blood T cells in healthy people across ages. For the second PCR, which ran for roughly 6 to 12 cycles, a sample-barcoded 5' primer and a J-beta primer mix were used. A single record per CDR3 protein comes from TCRdb applying MiXCR to the 5' RACE reads. This table has some 1.5 million distinct CDR3 sequences, approximately 42% appearing once. The sample comprised blood. The receptors come from a woman younger than 35 in good health.

The chain combines TRBV20-1 with TRBJ2-5, with 13 bases that match TRBD2. Germline loops: CDR1 DFQATT, CDR2 SNEGSKA (reference sequence). This CDR3 is 12 amino acids long. The V and J ends lost 8 bases and 11 bases, in that order; junction bases with no gene match: 8. This CDR3 is CSRLAGGYEQYF. In DNA, the CDR3 is TGCAGTCGACTAGCGGGAGGCTATGAGCAGTACTTC.

This CDR3 is CATIQGINYGYTF. CDR3 DNA: TGTGCCACCATACAGGGGATTAACTATGGCTACACCTTC. The chain combines TRBV2 with TRBJ1-2, with 7 bases matching TRBD1. Germline V gene lookup returns CDR1 SNHLY and CDR2 FYNNEI. This CDR3 is 13 amino acids long. The junction had 6 bases not matched to a gene; V was cut back by 10 bases and J by 1 base.

The sample holds a few counts of this clonotype. V and J are TRBV20-1 and TRBJ1-5; D gene uncertain. This CDR3 is 15 amino acids long. Per the germline V gene, CDR1 is DFQATT and CDR2 is SNEGSKA (reference sequence). Trimming stripped 0 bases from V and 7 bases from J, with 16 bases between. The CDR3 is CSARDPGPRGQPQHF. CDR3 coding DNA: TGCAGTGCTAGAGACCCCGGACCCCGGGGACAGCCCCAGCATTTT.

The V and J genes are TRBV25-1 and TRBJ2-7; 9 bases fit TRBD1. This CDR3 is built from 14 residues. CDR1 is MGHDK, CDR2 SYGVNS, per germline. V gave up 4 bases and J gave up 4 bases; unmatched junction bases: 5. The CDR3 region is CASSVDRGEYEQYF. CDR3 sequence (DNA): TGTGCCAGCAGTGTGGACAGGGGTGAATACGAGCAGTACTTC.

The V and J genes are TRBV3-1 and TRBJ2-7, with D possibly matching TRBD1 (5 bases). The CDR3 runs to 16 residues. Germline values: CDR1 LGHDT, CDR2 YNNKEL (reference sequence). V was trimmed by 5 bases and J by 6 bases, leaving 23 bases between them. CDR3 bases: TGTGCCAGCAGCTACACTTTCCGTCAGGGTTCTTCCGAGCAGTACTTC. As protein: CASSYTFRQGSSEQYF.

The CDR3 protein is CASSPRVAGRNEQFF. CDR3 nucleotide sequence: TGTGCCAGCAGTCCCAGGGTAGCGGGACGGAATGAGCAGTTCTTC. The gene calls are TRBV27 and TRBJ2-1, with 8 bases that match TRBD2. J was trimmed by 7 bases and V by 5 bases; bases with no gene match: 10. Germline CDR1 and CDR2: MNHEY and SMNVEV (reference sequence). The CDR3 runs 15 residues.

About this clonotype: With a much larger clone just one base away, this may be a read error. This rearrangement joins TRBV14 to TRBJ2-3; possibly TRBD1 for D (5 bases). Germline values: CDR1 SGHDN, CDR2 FVKESK. V was shortened by 5 bases and J by 6 bases, with 15 bases between the two germline ends. The CDR3 totals 14 residues. CDR3 sequence reads: CASSERVRGDTQYF. The CDR3, as DNA: TGTGCCAGCAGCGAAAGGGTTAGGGGCGATACGCAGTATTTT.

This clonotype was picked up a small number of times. The chain joins TRBV20-1 to TRBJ1-5; possible D gene TRBD1, 5 bases. Germline V lookup: CDR1 DFQATT, CDR2 SNEGSKA (reference sequence). This CDR3 is 12 amino acids long. Between the trimmed V and J ends, which lost 3 bases and 4 bases, there was a span of 7 bases. The CDR3 DNA is TGCAGTGCTAGGGGGGTTAATCAGCCCCAGCATTTT. Amino acid sequence: CSARGVNQPQHF.

The V gene is TRBV5-1, the J gene TRBJ2-3; D is unclear. From germline, CDR1 is SGHRS and CDR2 YFSETQ. Trimming stripped 0 bases from V and 4 bases from J, with 12 bases between. The CDR3 length is 15 residues. CDR3 bases: TGCGCCAGCAGCTTGGGCAGCCGTTGGGCAGATACGCAGTATTTT. It translates to CASSLGSRWADTQYF. Full variable domain (outside the CDR3, taken from reference TRBV5-1 and TRBJ2-3): KAGVTQTPRYLIKTRGQQVTLSCSPISGHRSVSWYQQTPGQGLQFLFEYFSETQRNKGNFPGRFSGRQFSNSRSEMNVSTLELGDSALYLCASSLGSRWADTQYFGPGTRLTVL.

The J gene is TRBJ2-7, the V gene TRBV7-6; TRBD2 is a possible D gene (6 bases). This CDR3 has 15 amino acids. Trimming left V 0 bases short and J 3 bases short, with 12 bases between. Germline V gene data show CDR1 as SGHVS and CDR2 as FNYEAQ. The CDR3 reads CASSLASGHLYEQYF. CDR3 bases: TGTGCCAGCAGCTTAGCTAGCGGCCACCTCTACGAGCAGTACTTC. The full variable domain, in which reference TRBV7-6 and TRBJ2-7 provide the parts outside the CDR3, is GAGVSQSPRYKVTKRGQDVALRCDPISGHVSLYWYRQALGQGPEFLTYFNYEAQQDKSGLPNDRFSAERPEGSISTLTIQRTEQRDSAMYRCASSLASGHLYEQYFGPGTRLTVT.

This clonotype was found a few times. The rearrangement joins TRBV20-1 to TRBJ2-4, with 8 bases aligning to TRBD1. Germline trimming cut 0 bases from V and 3 bases from J; bases unmatched to any gene: 7. There are 16 residues in the CDR3. Germline-derived CDR1 and CDR2 are DFQATT and SNEGSKA (reference sequence). CDR3 amino acids: CSARDRYRGIKNIQYF. CDR3 bases: TGCAGTGCTAGAGACCGATACAGGGGGATCAAAAACATTCAGTACTTC.

This chain joins TRBV20-1 and TRBJ2-4; TRBD1 is a possible D gene (5 bases). The J call is doubtful: the DNA matches TRBJ2-7 better. The CDR3 length is 15 residues. Looked up from germline, CDR1 is DFQATT and CDR2 is SNEGSKA (reference sequence). The CDR3 loop reads CSARDLQVPYYEQYF. The CDR3, as DNA: TGCAGTGCTAGAGACTTACAGGTCCCCTACTACGAGCAGTACTTC.

The gene calls are TRBV18 and TRBJ2-1; tentatively, D is TRBD1 (5 bases). Germline CDR1 reads KGHSH; CDR2 reads LQKENI. V was pared by 0 bases and J by 0 bases, with 12 bases between. The CDR3 is 17 residues long. The CDR3 DNA reads TGTGCCAGCTCACCACCAAAGGGGCAGCGCTCCTACAATGAGCAGTTCTTC. This encodes CASSPPKGQRSYNEQFF. Based on the CDR3 plus reference TRBV18 and TRBJ2-1, the full variable domain is NAGVMQNPRHLVRRRGQEARLRCSPMKGHSHVYWYRQLPEEGLKFMVYLQKENIIDESGMPKERFSAEFPKEGPSILRIQQVVRGDSAAYFCASSPPKGQRSYNEQFFGPGTRLTVL.

This chain connects TRBV28 to TRBJ2-1, with 8 bases lining up with TRBD2. Germline V gene sequence: CDR1 MDHEN, CDR2 SYDVKM. The CDR3 has 16 residues. The ends lost 1 base at V and 15 bases at J; junction bases unmatched: 17. The CDR3 bases are TGTGCCAGCAGTTTATCCGGGACTAGTCACGTTCGGAGTCCGTTCTTC. It yields the protein CASSLSGTSHVRSPFF.

The genes are TRBV3-1 and TRBJ2-5; 9 positions agree with TRBD1. Near its end, the DNA agrees better with TRBJ2-7, so the J call may be wrong. The germline CDR1 and CDR2 sequences are LGHDT and YNNKEL (reference sequence). The CDR3 length is 18 residues. The CDR3 sequence: CASSLTRNRGQKNDEQYF. In DNA, the CDR3 is TGTGCCAGCAGCCTAACCAGAAACAGGGGGCAAAAGAACGACGAGCAGTACTTC.

The V call is TRBV20-1, the J call TRBJ2-1, with 9 bases identical to TRBD2. The CDR3 covers 14 residues. Trimming took 3 bases from V and 9 from J; bases not matched to a gene: 9. Germline CDR1 DFQATT, CDR2 SNEGSKA (reference sequence). The CDR3 sequence is CSASKAGGPFEQFF. For the CDR3, the DNA is TGCAGTGCTAGTAAGGCGGGGGGGCCGTTTGAGCAGTTCTTC.